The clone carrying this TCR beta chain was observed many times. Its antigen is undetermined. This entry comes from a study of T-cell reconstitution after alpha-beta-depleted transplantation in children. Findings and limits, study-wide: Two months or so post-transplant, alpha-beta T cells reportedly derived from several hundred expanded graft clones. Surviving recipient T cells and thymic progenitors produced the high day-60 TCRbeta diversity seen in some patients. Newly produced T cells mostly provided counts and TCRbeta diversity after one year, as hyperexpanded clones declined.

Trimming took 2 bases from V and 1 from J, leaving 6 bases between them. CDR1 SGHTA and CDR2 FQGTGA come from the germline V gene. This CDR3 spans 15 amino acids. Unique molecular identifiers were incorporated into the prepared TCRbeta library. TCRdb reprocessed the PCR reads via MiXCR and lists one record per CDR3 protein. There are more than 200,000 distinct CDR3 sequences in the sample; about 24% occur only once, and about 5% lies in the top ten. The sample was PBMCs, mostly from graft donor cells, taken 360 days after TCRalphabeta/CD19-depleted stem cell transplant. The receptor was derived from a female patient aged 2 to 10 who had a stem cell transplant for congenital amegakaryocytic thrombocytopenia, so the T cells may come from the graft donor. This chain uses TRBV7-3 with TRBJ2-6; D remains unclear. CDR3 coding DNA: TGTGCCAGCAGCTTATTAACATCTGGGGCCAACGTCCTGACTTTC. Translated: CASSLLTSGANVLTF.